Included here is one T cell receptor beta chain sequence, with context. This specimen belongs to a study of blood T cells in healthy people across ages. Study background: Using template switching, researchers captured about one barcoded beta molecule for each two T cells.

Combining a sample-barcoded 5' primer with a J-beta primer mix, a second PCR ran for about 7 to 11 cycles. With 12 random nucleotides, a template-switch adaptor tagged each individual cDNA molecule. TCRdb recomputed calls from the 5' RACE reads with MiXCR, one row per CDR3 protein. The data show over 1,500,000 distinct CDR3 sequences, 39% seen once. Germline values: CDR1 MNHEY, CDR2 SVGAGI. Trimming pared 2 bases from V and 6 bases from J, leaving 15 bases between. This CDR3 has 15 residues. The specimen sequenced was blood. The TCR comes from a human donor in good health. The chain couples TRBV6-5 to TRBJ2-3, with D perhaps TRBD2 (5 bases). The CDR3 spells CASSYDIGLADTQYF. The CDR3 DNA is TGTGCCAGCAGTTACGATATAGGCCTAGCCGATACGCAGTATTTT.